This T cell receptor (beta chain) was profiled in a study of cytomegalovirus exposure and HLA in healthy donors. The PCR contained 60 Vbeta and 13 Jbeta primers. Clones were sequenced by immunoSEQ multiplex PCR, and TCRdb holds only the in-frame ones, with some missing. This table has about 200,000 clones, about 83% appearing once. The CDR3 sequence is 16 residues long. Germline V gives CDR1 SQVTM, CDR2 ANQGSEA. V gave up 0 bases and J gave up 7 bases, with 21 bases separating them. Study-wide points: CMV serostatus was the only immune exposure information that was available. The productive fraction for most TCR beta V segments was about 87% or about 30% in an earlier analysis. Reportedly, cytomegalovirus status was diagnosed with high sensitivity and specificity. The authors reported that TCR beta sequences could predict HLA-A and HLA-B alleles. These predictions were accurate for most subjects in the first cohort.

Turning to this clone: Its antigen is undetermined.

Sequencing used PBMCs. This chain links TRBV29-1 with TRBJ1-2; tentative D call: TRBD1 (5 bases). The receptor comes from a man aged 35-49 years in good health and CMV-seropositive. The chain's CDR3 is CSVEDRWRPGDFGYTF. In DNA form, the CDR3 reads TGCAGCGTTGAAGATCGTTGGAGGCCTGGGGACTTTGGCTACACCTTC. The whole variable domain, remainder taken from reference TRBV29-1 and TRBJ1-2, is SAVISQKPSRDICQRGTSLTIQCQVDSQVTMMFWYRQQPGQSLTLIATANQGSEATYESGFVIDKFPISRPNLTFSTLTVSNMSPEDSSIYLCSVEDRWRPGDFGYTFGSGTRLTVV.